This T cell receptor beta chain was observed in a study of shared clonotypes between healthy human individuals. Study details: A few men and a couple of women, aged 18 to 49, were donors.

For this clone: Its antigen is as yet unknown.

The authors split each subset's genomic DNA evenly across several immunoSEQ plates. Sequencing was performed with immunoSEQ multiplex PCR; in TCRdb, only in-frame clones are kept and a portion is missing. This sample carries roughly 2.5 million clones, approximately 94% of them seen once, and the ten largest clones take 0.14%. Germline values: CDR1 WNHNN, CDR2 SYGVQD (reference sequence). V shed 0 bases and J shed 3 bases, with 6 bases lying between them. CDR3 size: 14 residues. Notes on the study in general: Generally, naive subsets (rather than memory subsets) showed larger estimated richness.

Naive CD4+ cells were CD45RA-selected; the remaining cells were memory. The chain links TRBV10-1 to TRBJ1-3; D gene ambiguous. This sequence originates from a man aged 18 to 30 in good health. The sequenced material came from naive CD4+ T cells sorted from blood. Specified subset: CD45RA+ positively selected. In DNA, the CDR3 is TGCGCCAGCAGTGAGTCGGGCCTTGGAAACACCATATATTTT. It specifies CASSESGLGNTIYF.